These T cell receptor beta chains were read from a single sample in a study of control samples from healthy donors and cancer patients. TCRdb keeps only in-frame clones here, not all; method: immunoSEQ multiplex PCR. The table includes under 150,000 clones, around 87% detected once. Sequenced input: blood. These receptors all stem from a man in his sixties in good health. Each CDR3 is given with its conserved first and last residue. The order of the fields is D gene, J gene, clone size, V gene, CDR3 DNA, CDR3 protein. D genes are given only for firm matches. Some rows mark clone size as missing; the rest say once, few, many or name a class of expanded clone.

D: -
J: TRBJ2-1
size: -
V: TRBV7-9
DNA: TGTGCCAGCAGGAGGGATGGGTTCCACAATGAGCAGTTCTTC
CDR3: CASRRDGFHNEQFF

D: -
J: TRBJ1-4
size: -
V: TRBV18
DNA: TGTGCCAGCTCACGGGATCAGAGTGAAAAACTGTTTTTT
CDR3: CASSRDQSEKLFF

D: TRBD1
J: TRBJ2-7
size: -
V: TRBV19
DNA: TGTGCCAGTACCAAGTTATCCGGGACAGGGGAGAGTCTGTACTTC
CDR3: CASTKLSGTGESLYF

D: -
J: TRBJ1-2
size: -
V: TRBV27
DNA: TGTGCCAGCAGTTCTCAGGGTTGGGGCGGCTACACCTTC
CDR3: CASSSQGWGGYTF

D: -
J: TRBJ1-5
size: -
V: TRBV28
DNA: TGTGCCAGCAGTCAAGATTGGGCAGGCCTCAATCAGCCCCAGCATTTT
CDR3: CASSQDWAGLNQPQHF

D: TRBD2
J: TRBJ2-1
size: -
V: TRBV29-1
DNA: TGCAGCGTTGATCCAGCGGGGGCCAATGAGCAGTTCTTC
CDR3: CSVDPAGANEQFF

D: -
J: TRBJ1-1
size: once
V: TRBV6-2/TRBV6-3
DNA: TGTGCCAGCAGCCAAACAGGGCGTATGAACACTGAAGCTTTCTTT
CDR3: CASSQTGRMNTEAFF

D: -
J: TRBJ2-2
size: -
V: TRBV5-1
DNA: TGCGCCAGCAGCTTGAACAGGGCGAACACCGGGGAGCTGTTTTTT
CDR3: CASSLNRANTGELFF

D: -
J: TRBJ1-1
size: -
V: TRBV18
DNA: TGTGCCAGCTCACCGGTTCTTGGGGAGAACACTGAAGCTTTCTTT
CDR3: CASSPVLGENTEAFF

D: -
J: TRBJ1-2
size: few
V: TRBV19
DNA: TGTGCCAGTAGTATTGTATCGGGGGGCGCGGGTTCGGGAGGCTACACCTTC
CDR3: CASSIVSGGAGSGGYTF

D: TRBD2
J: TRBJ2-1
size: -
V: TRBV6-2/TRBV6-3
DNA: TGTGCCAGCAGTTACCCCCCCCTAGCGGGAAGCAATGAGCAGTTCTTC
CDR3: CASSYPPLAGSNEQFF

D: -
J: TRBJ1-2
size: -
V: TRBV3-1/TRBV3-2
DNA: TGTGCCAGCAGCCCCCTGGGAGAGGGGAGCTATGGCTACACCTTC
CDR3: CASSPLGEGSYGYTF

D: TRBD1
J: TRBJ1-5
size: -
V: TRBV28
DNA: TGTGCCAGCAGCCCGGGACAGGGATCTTTTCAGCCCCAGCATTTT
CDR3: CASSPGQGSFQPQHF

D: -
J: TRBJ1-1
size: -
V: TRBV11-2
DNA: TGTGCCAGCAGCCTCATTAATGGGGTGGGCACTGAAGCTTTCTTT
CDR3: CASSLINGVGTEAFF

D: -
J: TRBJ1-6
size: -
V: TRBV2
DNA: TGTGCCAGCAGTCCCGGTTCGGGCAGGTCTGATTCACCCCTCCACTTT
CDR3: CASSPGSGRSDSPLHF

D: -
J: TRBJ2-1
size: -
V: TRBV7-9
DNA: TGTGCCAGCAGCTTAGGGCGGGGTTCCTACAATGAGCAGTTCTTC
CDR3: CASSLGRGSYNEQFF

D: TRBD1
J: TRBJ2-1
size: -
V: TRBV5-4
DNA: TGTGCCAGCAGCTACCGGGACAGGGGCTACAATGAGCAGTTCTTC
CDR3: CASSYRDRGYNEQFF

D: -
J: TRBJ2-1
size: -
V: TRBV12-3/TRBV12-4
DNA: TGTGCCAGCAGGGAAGGACAGCTCGTAGGAAAGTTCTTC
CDR3: CASREGQLVGKFF

D: -
J: TRBJ1-5
size: -
V: TRBV20-1
DNA: TGCAGTGCTAGTTCGAATAGCAATCAGCCCCAGCATTTT
CDR3: CSASSNSNQPQHF

D: -
J: TRBJ1-3
size: -
V: TRBV3-1/TRBV3-2
DNA: TGTGCCAGCAGCCGAGGGACTGTCTCTGGAAACACCATATATTTT
CDR3: CASSRGTVSGNTIYF